A single sample is the source of the 30 T cell receptor beta chains below, sequenced in a study of molecular identifiers for immune sequencing clone quantification. TCRdb re-called the PCR reads through MiXCR, storing one row per CDR3 protein. This table has 300,000 to 400,000 distinct CDR3 sequences, roughly 24% appearing once. Sequencing input: naive CD8+ T cells from blood, with Jurkat cell RNA spiked in. As to subset: FACS-sorted CD8+CD4-CCR7+CD45RA+ naive T cells. These receptors all come from a human donor in good health. Some libraries in this study had Jurkat cell RNA spiked in.

Points on this clonotype: Since the CDR3 does not end with the conserved phenylalanine or tryptophan, this likely comes from a read error. The V gene is TRBV6-2 or TRBV6-3, the J gene TRBJ1-2, with D possibly being TRBD1 (6 bases). The CDR3 consists of 14 residues. V was pared by 7 bases and J by 6 bases, with 18 bases between. From germline, CDR1 is MNHEY and CDR2 SVGEGT. DNA of the CDR3: TGTGCCAGCACTTTACGGACAGTTCCAAATGGCTACACCTAC. Translated, it gives CASTLRTVPNGYTY.

In regard to this clonotype: This may come from a read error, since a much larger clone is one base off. The conserved phenylalanine or tryptophan is not found at the CDR3 terminus, so this likely reflects a read error. The chain combines TRBV7-2 with TRBJ2-3, with D unclear. Trimming took off 1 base at V and 0 bases at J, with 11 bases between the two ends. The CDR3 extends over 16 amino acids. The germline V gene has CDR1 SGHTA and CDR2 FQGNSA. The CDR3 here is CASSLGERFSTDTQYL. The DNA of the CDR3 is TGTGCCAGCAGCTTAGGGGAACGGTTTAGCACAGATACGCAGTATCTT.

This clonotype was recorded many times. The gene calls are TRBV20-1 and TRBJ1-1; D is unclear. Trimming shortened V by 3 bases and J by 6 bases, and 8 bases separated the two germline ends. This CDR3 is 11 amino acids long. Germline V gene sequence: CDR1 DFQATT, CDR2 SNEGSKA (reference sequence). This CDR3 is CSASGSAEAFF. As DNA, the CDR3 is TGCAGTGCTAGTGGATCGGCTGAAGCTTTCTTT.

The table lists this clonotype with a few counts. The V call is TRBV29-1, the J call TRBJ1-1, with D unresolved. Trimming took 4 bases from V and 6 from J, leaving 9 bases between them. Germline V gene sequence: CDR1 SQVTM, CDR2 ANQGSEA. This CDR3 has 11 amino acids. The CDR3 DNA reads as TGCAGCGTTGCTGCTTGGCCTGAAGCTTTCTTT. Translation: CSVAAWPEAFF.

This clonotype was counted ten times or more. The CDR3 coding sequence is TGTGCCACTCAGGGACAAGCGAACACCGGGGAGCTGTTTTTT. Translation gives CATQGQANTGELFF. V is TRBV7-2 and J is TRBJ2-2; possible D gene TRBD1, 6 bases. Trimming left V 10 bases short and J 0 bases short, with 12 bases between. CDR1 and CDR2 (germline): SGHTA, FQGNSA. The CDR3 is 14 amino acids.

The chain has TRBV20-1 and TRBJ1-6, with 11 bases that match TRBD1. V gave up 3 bases and J gave up 9 bases; unmatched junction bases: 10. Germline V gene lookup returns CDR1 DFQATT and CDR2 SNEGSKA (reference sequence). The CDR3 sequence is 16 residues long. CDR3 nucleotide sequence: TGCAGTGCTAGTGCGCCGGGACAGGGGGATGGTTCACCCCTCCACTTT. Its translation: CSASAPGQGDGSPLHF.

V usage is TRBV28 and J usage is TRBJ1-5; D might be TRBD1 (5 bases). V lost 5 bases and J lost 0, with 14 bases in between. The CDR3 covers 16 residues. Germline CDR1 and CDR2: MDHEN and SYDVKM. The CDR3 DNA is TGTGCCAGCAGTCCCGGGGGACCTGTTAGCAATCAGCCCCAGCATTTT. Its protein is CASSPGGPVSNQPQHF.

This chain joins TRBV7-9 and TRBJ2-1; D is ambiguous. The ends were cut back, 1 base at V and 0 bases at J, with 10 bases in the middle. Germline-derived CDR1 and CDR2 are SEHNR and FQNEAQ (reference sequence). The CDR3 has 16 residues. The CDR3 DNA reads as TGTGCCAGCAGCTTAGTACACCCGAGCTCCTACAATGAGCAGTTCTTC. It yields the protein CASSLVHPSSYNEQFF.

This clonotype was detected a few times. This sequence may be a read error, since a much larger clone differs from it by one base. The J gene is TRBJ1-1, the V gene TRBV12-3 or TRBV12-4; 11 bases are a match to TRBD1. The CDR3 has 14 residues. With V trimmed by 5 bases and J by 3 bases, 2 bases remained unmatched. CDR3 residues: CASSRTGGYTEAFF. CDR3 DNA sequence: TGTGCCAGCAGTCGGACAGGGGGCTACACTGAAGCTTTCTTT.

This clonotype has only one observation. Possible read error: a much larger clone is one base away. The V and J genes are TRBV13 and TRBJ2-3, with 9 bases that match TRBD2. Trimming took 7 bases from V and 7 from J; bases not matched to a gene: 6. The CDR3 is 13 residues long. Germline CDR1 reads PRHDT; CDR2 reads FYEKMQ (reference sequence). The CDR3 DNA reads as TGTGCCAGCAAAGTAGCGGGGGAGCATACGCAGTATTTT. Protein sequence: CASKVAGEHTQYF.

This clonotype was seen a handful of times. V usage is TRBV7-9 and J usage is TRBJ1-6, with 7 bases identical to TRBD1. The germline gives CDR1 SEHNR, CDR2 FQNEAQ (reference sequence). This CDR3 comprises 15 residues. After removal of 1 base from V and 10 bases from J, the junction contained 7 bases not matched to a gene. CDR3: CASSLDGTAGSPLHF. CDR3 nucleotide sequence: TGTGCCAGCAGCTTAGACGGGACAGCAGGATCACCCCTCCACTTT.

To note about this clonotype: The germline gene is not matched at one end of the junction; a read error may be the cause. The chain combines TRBV27 with TRBJ2-7, with 11 positions matching TRBD2. Germline V gene data show CDR1 as MNHEY and CDR2 as SMNVEV (reference sequence). The CDR3 runs to 12 residues. CDR3 protein: CANSHSTSGEYF. CDR3 nucleotide sequence: TGTGCCAACAGTCACTCGACTAGCGGGGAGTACTTC.

This clonotype was found a few times. The chain has TRBV7-9 and TRBJ2-7, with D perhaps TRBD1 or TRBD2 (6 bases each). Germline CDR1 reads SEHNR; CDR2 reads FQNEAQ (reference sequence). V was clipped by 2 bases and J by 3 bases, with 14 bases between them. The CDR3 runs 15 residues. CDR3 in amino acids: CASSLSGGPFYEQYF. CDR3 DNA sequence: TGTGCCAGCAGCTTATCCGGGGGCCCCTTCTACGAGCAGTACTTC.

This clonotype appeared many times. This chain joins TRBV5-1 and TRBJ2-3, with D tentatively TRBD1 (6 bases). This CDR3 is 15 amino acids long. CDR1 SGHRS and CDR2 YFSETQ come from the germline V gene. Trimming took 0 bases from V and 4 from J, leaving 12 bases between them. In DNA, the CDR3 is TGCGCCAGCAGCTTGGGGGACATTTTTCCAGATACGCAGTATTTT. It yields the protein CASSLGDIFPDTQYF.

V usage is TRBV13 and J usage is TRBJ2-5; a weak D match, TRBD1 (6 bases). There are 14 residues in the CDR3. CDR1 and CDR2 (germline): PRHDT, FYEKMQ (reference sequence). Trimming left V 5 bases short and J 9 bases short, with 19 bases between. CDR3 sequence reads: CASSPDDQGRPQYF. CDR3 DNA: TGTGCCAGCAGCCCAGATGATCAGGGGCGGCCCCAGTACTTC.

This clonotype turned up a few times. The rearrangement joins TRBV20-1 to TRBJ2-7; 12 bases line up with TRBD1. Germline V CDR1 and CDR2: DFQATT, SNEGSKA (reference sequence). With 1 base clipped from V and 2 bases from J, the junction kept 12 bases outside the gene matches. The CDR3 covers 18 residues. CDR3 region: CSARAVRGQGAYPYEQYF. The CDR3 nucleotides are TGCAGTGCTAGAGCCGTAAGGGGACAGGGGGCGTACCCCTACGAGCAGTACTTC.

The J gene is TRBJ1-4, the V gene TRBV6-1, with unresolved D. The V gene's germline CDR1 is MNHNS and CDR2 SASEGT. V shed 1 base and J shed 2 bases, with 17 bases lying between them. The CDR3 runs 18 residues. CDR3 DNA sequence: TGTGCCAGCAGTGAAGTCAGGAAGGGTATCTTCACTAATGAAAAACTGTTTTTT. Its translation is CASSEVRKGIFTNEKLFF.

This clonotype was observed a few times. The J gene is TRBJ2-3, the V gene TRBV20-1, with D unresolved. Germline CDR1 and CDR2: DFQATT and SNEGSKA (reference sequence). CDR3 size: 13 residues. Trimming removed 5 bases at V and 0 bases at J, with 9 bases between. CDR3 sequence: CSAEHPSTDTQYF. In DNA form, the CDR3 reads TGCAGTGCTGAACACCCCAGCACAGATACGCAGTATTTT.

Ten or more counts support this clonotype. V and J are TRBV12-3 or TRBV12-4 and TRBJ2-3; D might be TRBD1 or TRBD2, each matching 6 bases. The CDR3 length is 17 residues. V lost 3 bases and J 2 bases, leaving 18 bases between the germline ends. The CDR3 DNA is TGTGCCAGCAGTTTTAATTCGGGGGCGCGTAACACAGATACGCAGTATTTT. As protein: CASSFNSGARNTDTQYF.

This clonotype was recorded many times. This chain links TRBV23-1 with TRBJ2-1, with 10 positions matching TRBD2. TRBV23-1 is classed as an ORF, of uncertain function. The V gene end was trimmed by 1 base and the J gene end by 11 bases; junction bases not matched to a gene: 14. The CDR3 length is 17 residues. For the CDR3, the DNA is TGCGCCAGCAGTCAATATCCTACGACTAGCGGGCCCTCCCAGCAGTTCTTC. The encoded protein is CASSQYPTTSGPSQQFF.

This clonotype has at least ten counts. The chain employs TRBV29-1 and TRBJ2-2, with a weak D call TRBD1 (5 bases). CDR3 size: 13 residues. CDR1 is SQVTM and CDR2 is ANQGSEA in the germline V gene. V was trimmed by 4 bases and J by 0 bases, leaving 6 bases between them. CDR3 region: CSVGTTNTGELFF. The CDR3 bases are TGCAGCGTTGGGACAACGAACACCGGGGAGCTGTTTTTT.

This clonotype has ten or more counts. This CDR3 is CASSSPTKETQYF. The CDR3 DNA reads TGTGCCAGCAGTTCCCCCACGAAAGAGACCCAGTACTTC. The chain is built from TRBV12-3 or TRBV12-4 and TRBJ2-5; D not certain. V was clipped by 4 bases and J by 3 bases, with 9 bases between them. The CDR3 length is 13 residues.

This clonotype came up a few times. The genes are TRBV27 and TRBJ2-7; D possibly corresponds to TRBD1 (7 bases). Germline V lookup: CDR1 MNHEY, CDR2 SMNVEV (reference sequence). The CDR3 loop spans 14 amino acids. Trimming took 6 bases from V and 0 from J, leaving 12 bases between them. The CDR3 DNA sequence: TGTGCCAGCAGGCAGGGGGGTAGCTCCTACGAGCAGTACTTC. It codes for CASRQGGSSYEQYF.

The chain recombines TRBV7-9 with TRBJ2-2, with TRBD2 identical over 8 bases. The V and J ends lost 4 bases and 0 bases, in that order; junction bases with no gene match: 4. Germline V gene sequence: CDR1 SEHNR, CDR2 FQNEAQ (reference sequence). CDR3 size: 16 residues. The CDR3: CASSSNSGANTGELFF. The CDR3 DNA reads as TGTGCCAGCAGCTCAAATAGCGGGGCGAACACCGGGGAGCTGTTTTTT. Supplemented by reference TRBV7-9 and TRBJ2-2, the full variable domain reads DTGVSQNPRHKITKRGQNVTFRCDPISEHNRLYWYRQTLGQGPEFLTYFQNEAQLEKSRLLSDRFSAERPKGSFSTLEIQRTEQGDSAMYLCASSSNSGANTGELFFGEGSRLTVL.

The chain couples TRBV7-9 to TRBJ2-1; 10 nucleotides line up with TRBD2. This CDR3 spans 14 amino acids. J was trimmed by 8 bases and V by 3 bases; bases with no gene match: 4. The germline V gene has CDR1 SEHNR and CDR2 FQNEAQ (reference sequence). The CDR3 is CASSFSGRTYEQFF. Here the CDR3 DNA reads TGTGCCAGCAGCTTTAGCGGGAGGACGTATGAGCAGTTCTTC.

This clonotype was recorded at least ten times. This sequence joins TRBV19 and TRBJ2-2; D gene unclear. The CDR3 spans 14 residues. Looked up from germline, CDR1 is LNHDA and CDR2 is SQIVND (reference sequence). V gave up 4 bases and J gave up 3 bases, with 9 bases separating them. The CDR3 is CASSTPLYTGELFF. In nucleotides, the CDR3 is TGTGCCAGTAGTACCCCCCTTTACACCGGGGAGCTGTTTTTT. Filled out from reference TRBV19 and TRBJ2-2, the complete variable domain reads DGGITQSPKYLFRKEGQNVTLSCEQNLNHDAMYWYRQDPGQGLRLIYYSQIVNDFQKGDIAEGYSVSREKKESFPLTVTSAQKNPTAFYLCASSTPLYTGELFFGEGSRLTVL.

For this clonotype: A read error is likely, as this CDR3 ends without the conserved phenylalanine or tryptophan. The chain has TRBV7-3 and TRBJ1-2, with a tentative D call TRBD1 (5 bases). Trimming stripped 3 bases from V and 2 bases from J, with 19 bases between. Germline V lookup: CDR1 SGHTA, CDR2 FQGTGA. CDR3 length equals 17 residues. The CDR3 DNA is TGTGCCAGCAGCTTTCGGATCCCCAGGGATTCGAACTATGGCTACACCTCC. Amino acids: CASSFRIPRDSNYGYTS.

Comment on this clonotype: This may arise from a read error, as a much more abundant clone is one base away. The chain links TRBV5-1 to TRBJ1-1, with 10 bases identical to TRBD1. The CDR3 runs to 12 residues. Germline loops: CDR1 SGHRS, CDR2 YFSETQ. CDR3 coding DNA: TGCGCCAGCAGAGGGACAGGGGCTGAAGCTCTCTTT. It codes for CASRGTGAEALF.

This clonotype has only a few counts. The J gene is TRBJ2-3, the V gene TRBV15; D unresolved. This CDR3 contains 12 residues. The V gene's germline CDR1 is LNHNV and CDR2 YYDKDF (reference sequence). V lost 1 base and J 6 bases, leaving 5 bases between the germline ends. The CDR3 reads CATSRAEDTQYF. The DNA for the CDR3 is TGTGCCACCAGCAGAGCGGAGGATACGCAGTATTTT.

With regard to this clonotype: Being one base from a much bigger clone, this may be a read error. The V gene is TRBV24-1, the J gene TRBJ2-2; possible D gene TRBD2, 5 bases. The CDR3 runs to 16 residues. Germline V gene lookup returns CDR1 KGHDR and CDR2 SFDVKD. The V end lost 1 base, the J end lost 5 bases, and 13 bases lay between the germline ends. The CDR3 DNA reads TGTGCCACCAGTGATTTCAGAGAAACGGGGACCGGGGAGCTGTTTTTT. It translates to CATSDFRETGTGELFF.